This TCR beta chain was documented in a study of cytomegalovirus exposure and HLA in healthy donors. Vbeta (60) and Jbeta (13) primers were used in the PCR. In the authors' workflow: In a later analysis, of about 80 million unique beta chains, about 11 million appeared in at least two donors. Only in-frame clones appear in the TCRdb table, and some are missing; sequencing was by immunoSEQ multiplex PCR. From that table come the V and J calls and clone size; the DNA was used to work out D and trimming. The sample includes about 180,000 clones, roughly 80% of them seen just once. In regard to this clone: Its antigen is still unknown.

Study results and caveats: When the data were analyzed later, several of the most significant clusters appeared to be linked to common viral pathogens. Earlier findings revealed that most TCR beta V segments proved productive either about 90% or about 30% of the time.

J lost 15 bases, V lost 0 bases, and 5 bases had no gene match. CDR3 length: 12 amino acids. Per germline, CDR1 SGHRS and CDR2 YFSETQ. The V gene is TRBV5-1, the J gene TRBJ2-1; 8 bases are shared with TRBD2. The origin of this receptor is a girl aged 10 to 17 in good health and CMV-seropositive. The sample comprised PBMCs. This chain's CDR3 is CASSLGRREVFF. The CDR3 nucleotides read TGCGCCAGCAGCTTGGGTCGGCGGGAGGTGTTCTTC.